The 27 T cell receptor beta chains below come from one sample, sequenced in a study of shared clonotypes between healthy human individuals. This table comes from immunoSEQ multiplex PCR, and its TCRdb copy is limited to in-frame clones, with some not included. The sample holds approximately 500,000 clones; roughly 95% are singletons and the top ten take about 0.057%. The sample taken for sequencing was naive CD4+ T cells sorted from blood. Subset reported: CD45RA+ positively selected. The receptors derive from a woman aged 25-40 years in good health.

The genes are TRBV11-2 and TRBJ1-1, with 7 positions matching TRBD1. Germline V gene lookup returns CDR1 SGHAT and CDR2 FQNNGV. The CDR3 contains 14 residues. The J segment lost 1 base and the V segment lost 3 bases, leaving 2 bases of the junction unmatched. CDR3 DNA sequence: TGTGCCAGCAGCTTGGGACAGTGGAACACTGAAGCTTTCTTT. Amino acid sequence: CASSLGQWNTEAFF.

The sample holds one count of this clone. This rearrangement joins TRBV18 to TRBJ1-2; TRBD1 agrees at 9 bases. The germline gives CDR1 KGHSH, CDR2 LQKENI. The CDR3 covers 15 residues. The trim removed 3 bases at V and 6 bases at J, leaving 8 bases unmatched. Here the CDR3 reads CASSPWDREMDGYTF. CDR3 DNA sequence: TGTGCCAGCTCACCCTGGGACAGGGAAATGGATGGCTACACCTTC.

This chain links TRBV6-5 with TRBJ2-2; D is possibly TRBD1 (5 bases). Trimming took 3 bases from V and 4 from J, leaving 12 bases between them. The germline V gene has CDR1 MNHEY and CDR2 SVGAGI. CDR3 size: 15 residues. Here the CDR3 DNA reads TGTGCCAGCAGTTATTTCCAGGGCAGCACCGGGGAGCTGTTTTTT. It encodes CASSYFQGSTGELFF.

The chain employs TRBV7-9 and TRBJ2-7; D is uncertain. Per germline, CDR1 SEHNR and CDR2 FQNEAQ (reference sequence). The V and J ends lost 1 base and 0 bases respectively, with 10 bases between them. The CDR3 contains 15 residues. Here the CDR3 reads CASSLGAASSYEQYF. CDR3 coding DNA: TGTGCCAGCAGCTTAGGGGCAGCTTCCTCCTACGAGCAGTACTTC.

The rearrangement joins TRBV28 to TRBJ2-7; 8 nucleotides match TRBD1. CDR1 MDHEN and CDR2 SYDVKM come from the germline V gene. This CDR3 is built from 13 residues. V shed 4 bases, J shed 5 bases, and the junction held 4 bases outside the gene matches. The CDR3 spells CASSSRTGNEQYF. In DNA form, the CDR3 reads TGTGCCAGCAGTTCTCGGACAGGGAACGAGCAGTACTTC.

The CDR3 DNA follows: TGTGCCAGCAGCTTAGGACAGTGGGTAAACTCTGAAGCTTTCTTT. Its protein product is CASSLGQWVNSEAFF. V and J are TRBV11-2 and TRBJ1-1, with a possible D match to TRBD1 (5 bases). The CDR3 is 15 amino acids. The germline gives CDR1 SGHAT, CDR2 FQNNGV. The V end lost 1 base, the J end lost 6 bases, and 15 bases lay between the germline ends.

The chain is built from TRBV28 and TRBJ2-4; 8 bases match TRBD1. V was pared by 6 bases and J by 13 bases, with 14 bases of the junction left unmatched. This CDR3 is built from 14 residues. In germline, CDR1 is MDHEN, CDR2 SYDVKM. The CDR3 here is CASRPAGLGQGQYF. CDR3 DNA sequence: TGTGCCAGCAGGCCAGCCGGCCTAGGACAGGGCCAGTACTTC.

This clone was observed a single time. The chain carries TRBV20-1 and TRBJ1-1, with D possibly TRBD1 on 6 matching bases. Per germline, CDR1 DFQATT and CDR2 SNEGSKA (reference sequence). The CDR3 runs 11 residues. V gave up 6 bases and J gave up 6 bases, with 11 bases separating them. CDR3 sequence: CSAIGQPEAFF. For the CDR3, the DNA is TGCAGTGCGATTGGACAGCCTGAAGCTTTCTTT.

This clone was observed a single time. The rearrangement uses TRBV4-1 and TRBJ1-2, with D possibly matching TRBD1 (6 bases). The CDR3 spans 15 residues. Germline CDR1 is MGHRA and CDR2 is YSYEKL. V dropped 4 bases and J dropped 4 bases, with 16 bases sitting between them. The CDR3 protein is CASSPGTLDVYGYTF. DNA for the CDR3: TGCGCCAGCAGCCCCGGGACATTGGACGTCTATGGCTACACCTTC.

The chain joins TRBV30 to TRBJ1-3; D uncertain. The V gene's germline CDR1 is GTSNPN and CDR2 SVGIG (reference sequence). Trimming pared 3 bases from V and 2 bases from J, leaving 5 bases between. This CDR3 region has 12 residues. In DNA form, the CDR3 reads TGTGCCTGGAGCTCTGCTGGAAACACCATATATTTT. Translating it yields CAWSSAGNTIYF.

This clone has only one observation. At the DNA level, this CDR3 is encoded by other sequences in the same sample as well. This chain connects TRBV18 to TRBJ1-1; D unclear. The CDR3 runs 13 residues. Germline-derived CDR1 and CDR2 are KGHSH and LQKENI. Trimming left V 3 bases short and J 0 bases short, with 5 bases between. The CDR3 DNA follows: TGTGCCAGCTCACCGGGGATGAACACTGAAGCTTTCTTT. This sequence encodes CASSPGMNTEAFF.

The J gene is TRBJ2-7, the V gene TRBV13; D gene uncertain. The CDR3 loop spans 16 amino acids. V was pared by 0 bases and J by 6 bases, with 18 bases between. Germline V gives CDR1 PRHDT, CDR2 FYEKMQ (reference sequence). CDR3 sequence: CASSLGAGSPISEQYF. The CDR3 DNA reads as TGTGCCAGCAGCTTAGGTGCTGGATCACCCATTAGCGAGCAGTACTTC.

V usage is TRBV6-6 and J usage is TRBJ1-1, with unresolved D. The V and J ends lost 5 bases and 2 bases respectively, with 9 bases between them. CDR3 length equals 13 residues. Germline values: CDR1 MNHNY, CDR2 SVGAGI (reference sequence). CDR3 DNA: TGTGCCAGCAGTGTGGACGGAAACACTGAAGCTTTCTTT. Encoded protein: CASSVDGNTEAFF.

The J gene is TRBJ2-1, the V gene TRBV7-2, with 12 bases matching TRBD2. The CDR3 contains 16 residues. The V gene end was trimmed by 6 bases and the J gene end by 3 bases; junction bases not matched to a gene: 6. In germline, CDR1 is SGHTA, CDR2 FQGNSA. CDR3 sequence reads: CASRLGLAGYYNEQFF. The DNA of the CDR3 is TGTGCCAGCAGGTTGGGACTAGCGGGTTACTACAATGAGCAGTTCTTC.

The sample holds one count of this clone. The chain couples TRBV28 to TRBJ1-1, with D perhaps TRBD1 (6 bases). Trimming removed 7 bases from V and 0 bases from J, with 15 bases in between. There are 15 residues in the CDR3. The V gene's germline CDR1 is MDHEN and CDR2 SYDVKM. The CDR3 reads CASTPGAAMNTEAFF. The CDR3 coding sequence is TGTGCCAGCACCCCGGGGGCAGCAATGAACACTGAAGCTTTCTTT.

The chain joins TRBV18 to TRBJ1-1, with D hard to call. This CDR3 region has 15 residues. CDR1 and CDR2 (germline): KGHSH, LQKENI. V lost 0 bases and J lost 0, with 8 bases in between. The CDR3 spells CASSPPSGMNTEAFF. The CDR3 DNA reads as TGTGCCAGCTCACCACCTTCGGGGATGAACACTGAAGCTTTCTTT.

CDR3 region: CASSPTGTSGRYEQYF. The DNA for the CDR3 is TGCGCCAGCAGCCCCACCGGGACTAGCGGGAGATACGAGCAGTACTTC. The V gene is TRBV5-1, the J gene TRBJ2-7; TRBD2 agrees at 14 bases. This CDR3 comprises 16 residues. The V segment lost 4 bases and the J segment 4 bases; nucleotides outside the gene matches: 7. The germline V gene encodes CDR1 SGHRS and CDR2 YFSETQ.

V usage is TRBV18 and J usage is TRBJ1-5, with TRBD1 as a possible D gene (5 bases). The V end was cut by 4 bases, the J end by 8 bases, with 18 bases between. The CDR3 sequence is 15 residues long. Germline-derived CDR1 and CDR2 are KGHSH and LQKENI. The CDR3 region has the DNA TGTGCCAGCTCACTTGGGACGCTGGGGCGGGAGCCCCAGCATTTT. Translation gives CASSLGTLGREPQHF.

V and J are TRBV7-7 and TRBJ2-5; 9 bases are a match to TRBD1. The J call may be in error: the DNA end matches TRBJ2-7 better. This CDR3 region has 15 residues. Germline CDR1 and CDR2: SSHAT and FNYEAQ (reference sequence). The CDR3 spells CASSPRWGQGNEQYF. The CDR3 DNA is TGTGCCAGCAGCCCCCGCTGGGGACAGGGTAACGAGCAGTACTTC.

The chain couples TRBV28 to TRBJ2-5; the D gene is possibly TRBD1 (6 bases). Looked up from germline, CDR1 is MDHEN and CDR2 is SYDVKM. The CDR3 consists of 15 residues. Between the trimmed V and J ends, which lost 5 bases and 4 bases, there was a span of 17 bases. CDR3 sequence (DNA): TGTGCCAGCAGTCCCCAAACAGGGCGAGGAGAGACCCAGTACTTC. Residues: CASSPQTGRGETQYF. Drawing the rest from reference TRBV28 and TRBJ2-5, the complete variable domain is DVKVTQSSRYLVKRTGEKVFLECVQDMDHENMFWYRQDPGLGLRLIYFSYDVKMKEKGDIPEGYSVSREKKERFSLILESASTNQTSMYLCASSPQTGRGETQYFGPGTRLLVL.

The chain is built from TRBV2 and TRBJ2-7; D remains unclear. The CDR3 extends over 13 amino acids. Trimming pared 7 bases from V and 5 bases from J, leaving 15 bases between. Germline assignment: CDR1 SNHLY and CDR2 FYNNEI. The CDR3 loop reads CASKKASSHEQYF. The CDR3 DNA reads TGTGCCAGCAAGAAAGCCTCGTCGCACGAGCAGTACTTC.

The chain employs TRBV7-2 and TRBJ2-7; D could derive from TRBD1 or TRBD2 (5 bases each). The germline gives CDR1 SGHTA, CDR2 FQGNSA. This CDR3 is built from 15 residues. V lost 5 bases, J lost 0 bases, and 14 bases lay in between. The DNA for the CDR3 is TGTGCCAGCAGCCCTGGGGGTACCCCCTCCTACGAGCAGTACTTC. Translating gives CASSPGGTPSYEQYF.

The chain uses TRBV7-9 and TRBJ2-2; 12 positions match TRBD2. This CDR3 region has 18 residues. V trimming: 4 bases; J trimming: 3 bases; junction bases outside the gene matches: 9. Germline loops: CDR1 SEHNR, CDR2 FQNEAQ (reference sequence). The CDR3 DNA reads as TGTGCCAGCAGCTCCACTAGACTAGCGGGAGCCGACACCGGGGAGCTGTTTTTT. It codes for CASSSTRLAGADTGELFF. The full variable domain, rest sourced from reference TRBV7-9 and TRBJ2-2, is DTGVSQNPRHKITKRGQNVTFRCDPISEHNRLYWYRQTLGQGPEFLTYFQNEAQLEKSRLLSDRFSAERPKGSFSTLEIQRTEQGDSAMYLCASSSTRLAGADTGELFFGEGSRLTVL.

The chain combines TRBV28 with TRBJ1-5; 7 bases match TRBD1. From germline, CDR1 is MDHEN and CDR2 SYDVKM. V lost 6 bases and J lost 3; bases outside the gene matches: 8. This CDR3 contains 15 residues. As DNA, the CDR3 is TGTGCCAGCAGACAGGGGACATATGTCAATCAGCCCCAGCATTTT. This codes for CASRQGTYVNQPQHF.

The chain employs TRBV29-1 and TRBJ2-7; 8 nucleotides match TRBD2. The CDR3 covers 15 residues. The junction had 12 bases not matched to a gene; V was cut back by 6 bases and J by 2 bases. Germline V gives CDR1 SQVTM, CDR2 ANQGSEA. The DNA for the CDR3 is TGCAGCGTGTCACCGGGACTAGGACGTCCCTACGAGCAGTACTTC. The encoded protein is CSVSPGLGRPYEQYF.

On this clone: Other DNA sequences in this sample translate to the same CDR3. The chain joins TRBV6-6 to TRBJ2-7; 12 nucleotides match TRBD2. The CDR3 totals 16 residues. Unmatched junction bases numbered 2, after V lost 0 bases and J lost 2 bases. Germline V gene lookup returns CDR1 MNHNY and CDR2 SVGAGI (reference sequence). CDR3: CASSYSLAGGPYEQYF. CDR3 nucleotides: TGTGCCAGCAGTTACTCCCTAGCGGGAGGGCCCTACGAGCAGTACTTC.

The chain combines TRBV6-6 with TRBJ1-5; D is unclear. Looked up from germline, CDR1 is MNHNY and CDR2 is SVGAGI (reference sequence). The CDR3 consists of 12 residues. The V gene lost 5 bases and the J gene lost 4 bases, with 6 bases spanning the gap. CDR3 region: CASSGGNQPQHF. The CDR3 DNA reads TGTGCCAGCAGTGGAGGGAATCAGCCCCAGCATTTT.